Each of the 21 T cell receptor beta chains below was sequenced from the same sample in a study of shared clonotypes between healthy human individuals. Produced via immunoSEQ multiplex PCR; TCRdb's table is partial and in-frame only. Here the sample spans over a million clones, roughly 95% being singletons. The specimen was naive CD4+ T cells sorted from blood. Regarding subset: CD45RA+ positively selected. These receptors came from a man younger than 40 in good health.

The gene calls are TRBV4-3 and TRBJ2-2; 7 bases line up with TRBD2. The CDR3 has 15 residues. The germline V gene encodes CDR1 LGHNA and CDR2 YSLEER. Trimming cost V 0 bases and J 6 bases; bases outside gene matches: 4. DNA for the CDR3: TGCGCCAGCAGCCAAGATGCGGGAGTTTCCGGGGAGCTGTTTTTT. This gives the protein CASSQDAGVSGELFF.

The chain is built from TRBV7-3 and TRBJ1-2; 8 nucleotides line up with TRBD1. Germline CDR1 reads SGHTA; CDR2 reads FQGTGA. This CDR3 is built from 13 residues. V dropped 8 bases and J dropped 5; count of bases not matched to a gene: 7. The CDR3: CASSSGGAYGYTF. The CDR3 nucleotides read TGTGCCAGCTCCTCAGGGGGCGCTTATGGCTACACCTTC.

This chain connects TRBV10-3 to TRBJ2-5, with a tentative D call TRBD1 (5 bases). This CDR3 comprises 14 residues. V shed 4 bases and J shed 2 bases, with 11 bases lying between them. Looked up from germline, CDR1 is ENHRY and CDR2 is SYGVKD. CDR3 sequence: CAISGDQGQETQYF. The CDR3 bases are TGTGCCATCAGTGGAGACCAGGGTCAAGAGACCCAGTACTTC.

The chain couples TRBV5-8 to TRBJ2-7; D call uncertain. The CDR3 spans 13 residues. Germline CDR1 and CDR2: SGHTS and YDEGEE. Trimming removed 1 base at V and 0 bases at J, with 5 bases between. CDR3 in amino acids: CASSLWGSYEQYF. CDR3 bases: TGTGCCAGCAGCTTGTGGGGCTCCTACGAGCAGTACTTC.

CDR3 in DNA: TGTGCCAGCAGCGTAGGGGGTTTTGGGAACACTGAAGCTTTCTTT. As protein: CASSVGGFGNTEAFF. The chain recombines TRBV9 with TRBJ1-1; D not certain. Trimming removed 0 bases from V and 1 base from J, with 10 bases in between. Germline V gives CDR1 SGDLS, CDR2 YYNGEE. This CDR3 region has 15 residues.

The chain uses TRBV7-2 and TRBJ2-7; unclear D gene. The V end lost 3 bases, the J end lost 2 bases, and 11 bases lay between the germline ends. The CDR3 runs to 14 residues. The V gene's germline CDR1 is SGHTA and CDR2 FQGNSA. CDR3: CASSFTGLPYEQYF. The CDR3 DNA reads TGTGCCAGCAGCTTTACCGGGCTTCCCTACGAGCAGTACTTC.

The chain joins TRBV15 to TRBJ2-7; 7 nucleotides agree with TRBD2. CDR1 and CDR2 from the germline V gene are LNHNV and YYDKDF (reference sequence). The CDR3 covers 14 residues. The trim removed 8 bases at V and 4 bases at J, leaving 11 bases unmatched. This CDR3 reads CATRVAGERYEQYF. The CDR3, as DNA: TGTGCCACCCGAGTGGCGGGAGAAAGGTACGAGCAGTACTTC.

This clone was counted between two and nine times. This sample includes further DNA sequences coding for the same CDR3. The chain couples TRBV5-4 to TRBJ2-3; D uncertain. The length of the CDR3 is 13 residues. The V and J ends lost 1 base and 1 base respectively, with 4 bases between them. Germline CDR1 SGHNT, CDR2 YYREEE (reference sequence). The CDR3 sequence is CASSLTGTDTQYF. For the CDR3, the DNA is TGTGCCAGCAGCTTGACGGGCACAGATACGCAGTATTTT. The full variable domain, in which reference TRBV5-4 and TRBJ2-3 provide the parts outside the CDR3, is ETGVTQSPTHLIKTRGQQVTLRCSSQSGHNTVSWYQQALGQGPQFIFQYYREEENGRGNFPPRFSGLQFPNYSSELNVNALELDDSALYLCASSLTGTDTQYFGPGTRLTVL.

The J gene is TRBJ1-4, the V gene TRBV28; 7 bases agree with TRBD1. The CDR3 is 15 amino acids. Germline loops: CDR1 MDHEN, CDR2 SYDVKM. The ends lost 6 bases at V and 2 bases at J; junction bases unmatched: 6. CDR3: CASRGATGTNEKLFF. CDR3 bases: TGTGCCAGCAGAGGGGCGACAGGGACTAATGAAAAACTGTTTTTT.

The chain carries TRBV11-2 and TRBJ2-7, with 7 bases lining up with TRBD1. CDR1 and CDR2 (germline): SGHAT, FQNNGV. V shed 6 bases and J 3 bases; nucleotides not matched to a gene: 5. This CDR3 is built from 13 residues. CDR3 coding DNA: TGTGCCAGCAGACGGACAGGTTACTACGAGCAGTACTTC. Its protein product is CASRRTGYYEQYF.

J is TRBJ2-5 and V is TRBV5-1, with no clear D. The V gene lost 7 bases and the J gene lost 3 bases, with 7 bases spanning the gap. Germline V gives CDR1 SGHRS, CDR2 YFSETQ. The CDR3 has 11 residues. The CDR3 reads CASRNEETQYF. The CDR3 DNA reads TGCGCCAGCCGAAATGAAGAGACCCAGTACTTC.

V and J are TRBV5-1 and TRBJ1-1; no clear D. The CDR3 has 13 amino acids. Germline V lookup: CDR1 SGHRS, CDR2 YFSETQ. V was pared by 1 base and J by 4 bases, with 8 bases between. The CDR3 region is CASSLMGFTEAFF. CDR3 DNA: TGCGCCAGCAGCTTGATGGGTTTCACTGAAGCTTTCTTT. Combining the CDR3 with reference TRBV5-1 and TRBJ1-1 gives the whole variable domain KAGVTQTPRYLIKTRGQQVTLSCSPISGHRSVSWYQQTPGQGLQFLFEYFSETQRNKGNFPGRFSGRQFSNSRSEMNVSTLELGDSALYLCASSLMGFTEAFFGQGTRLTVV.

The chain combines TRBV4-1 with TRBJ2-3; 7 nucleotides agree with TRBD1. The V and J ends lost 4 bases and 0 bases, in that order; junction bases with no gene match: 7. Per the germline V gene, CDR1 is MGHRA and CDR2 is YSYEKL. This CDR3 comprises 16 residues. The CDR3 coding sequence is TGCGCCAGCAGCCGGATAGGGGGCCCGAGCACAGATACGCAGTATTTT. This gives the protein CASSRIGGPSTDTQYF.

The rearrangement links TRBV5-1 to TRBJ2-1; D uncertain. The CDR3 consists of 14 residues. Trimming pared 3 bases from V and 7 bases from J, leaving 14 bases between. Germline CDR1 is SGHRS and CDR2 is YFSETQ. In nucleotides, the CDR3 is TGCGCCAGCAGCTCAGCCACCTCGGGTAATGAGCAGTTCTTC. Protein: CASSSATSGNEQFF. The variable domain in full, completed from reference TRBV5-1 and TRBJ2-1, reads KAGVTQTPRYLIKTRGQQVTLSCSPISGHRSVSWYQQTPGQGLQFLFEYFSETQRNKGNFPGRFSGRQFSNSRSEMNVSTLELGDSALYLCASSSATSGNEQFFGPGTRLTVL.

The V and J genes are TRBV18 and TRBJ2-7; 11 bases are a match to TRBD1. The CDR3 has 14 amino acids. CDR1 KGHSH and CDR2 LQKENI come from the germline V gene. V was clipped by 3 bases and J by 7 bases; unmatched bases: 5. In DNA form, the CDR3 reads TGTGCCAGCTCACCGGCTGGACAGGGGGCTGAGCAGTACTTC. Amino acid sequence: CASSPAGQGAEQYF.

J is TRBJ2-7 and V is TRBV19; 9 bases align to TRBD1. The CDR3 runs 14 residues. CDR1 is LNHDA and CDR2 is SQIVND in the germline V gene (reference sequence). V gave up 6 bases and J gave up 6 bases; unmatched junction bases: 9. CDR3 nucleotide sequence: TGTGCCAGTAGGGGACAGGGTACCGCTCGCGAGCAGTACTTC. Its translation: CASRGQGTAREQYF.

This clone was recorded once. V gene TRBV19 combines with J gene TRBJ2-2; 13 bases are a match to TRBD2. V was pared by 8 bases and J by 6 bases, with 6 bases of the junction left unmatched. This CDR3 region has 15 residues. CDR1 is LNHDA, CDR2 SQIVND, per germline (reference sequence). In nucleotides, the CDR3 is TGTGCCAGTTCAGGACTAGCGGGAGTTGCCGGGGAGCTGTTTTTT. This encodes CASSGLAGVAGELFF.

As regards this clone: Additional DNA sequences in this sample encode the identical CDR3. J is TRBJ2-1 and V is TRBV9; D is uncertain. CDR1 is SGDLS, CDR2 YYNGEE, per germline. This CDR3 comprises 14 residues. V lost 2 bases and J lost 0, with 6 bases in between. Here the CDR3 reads CASSVVGSYNEQFF. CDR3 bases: TGTGCCAGCAGCGTTGTGGGCTCCTACAATGAGCAGTTCTTC. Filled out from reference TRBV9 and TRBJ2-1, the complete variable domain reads DSGVTQTPKHLITATGQRVTLRCSPRSGDLSVYWYQQSLDQGLQFLIQYYNGEERAKGNILERFSAQQFPDLHSELNLSSLELGDSALYFCASSVVGSYNEQFFGPGTRLTVL.

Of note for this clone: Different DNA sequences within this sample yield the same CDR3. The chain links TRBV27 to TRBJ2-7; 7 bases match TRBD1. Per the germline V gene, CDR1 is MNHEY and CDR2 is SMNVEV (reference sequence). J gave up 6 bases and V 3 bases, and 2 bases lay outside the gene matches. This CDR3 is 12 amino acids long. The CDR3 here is CASSFRTGEQYF. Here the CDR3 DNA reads TGTGCCAGCAGTTTCAGGACAGGCGAGCAGTACTTC.

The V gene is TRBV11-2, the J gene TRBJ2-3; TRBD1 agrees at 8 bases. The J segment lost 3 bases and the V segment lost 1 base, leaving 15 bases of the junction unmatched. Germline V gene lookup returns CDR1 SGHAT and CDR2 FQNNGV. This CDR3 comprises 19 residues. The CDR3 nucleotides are TGTGCCAGCAGCTTAGTGGGCGGCAGGGGGCGAGTTAATACAGATACGCAGTATTTT. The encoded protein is CASSLVGGRGRVNTDTQYF.

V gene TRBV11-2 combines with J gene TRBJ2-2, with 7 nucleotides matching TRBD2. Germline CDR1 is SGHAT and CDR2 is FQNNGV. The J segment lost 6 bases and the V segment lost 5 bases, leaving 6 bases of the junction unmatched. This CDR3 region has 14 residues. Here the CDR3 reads CASSPTGRSGELFF. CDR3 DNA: TGTGCCAGCAGCCCTACCGGGAGGTCCGGGGAGCTGTTTTTT.